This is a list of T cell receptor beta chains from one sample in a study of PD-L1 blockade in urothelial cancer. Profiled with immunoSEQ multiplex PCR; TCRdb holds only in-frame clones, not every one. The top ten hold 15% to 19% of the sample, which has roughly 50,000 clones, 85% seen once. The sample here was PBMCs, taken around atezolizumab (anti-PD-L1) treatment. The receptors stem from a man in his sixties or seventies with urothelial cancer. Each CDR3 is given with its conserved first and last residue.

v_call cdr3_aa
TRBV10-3 CAISERPYNEQFF
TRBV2 CASQAAQDSGTEAFF
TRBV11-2 CASSTGQIAEAFF
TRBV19 CASSTRTEYTGELFF
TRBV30 CAWSSPGLAGGLSYEQYF
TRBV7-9 CASNPGPENTQYF
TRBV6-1 CASSTYRGNTGELFF
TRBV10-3 CAISGTGGRNTEAFF
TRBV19 CATLTGDTDTQYF
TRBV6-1 CASSSRQGAVQPQHF
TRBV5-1 CASSLEGSNYGYTF
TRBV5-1 CASSSGLAANEQFF
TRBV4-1 CASSHDRLAEAFF
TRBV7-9 CASSPTGGNQPQHF
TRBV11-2 CASSRGMNTGELFF
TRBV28 CASRRPGTGNTEAFF
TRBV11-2 CASSLPSQAGELFF
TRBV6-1 CASSEGAGGHVDTQYF
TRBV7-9 CASSFNAGQAGYTF
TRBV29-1 CSVNSRDSYNEQFF
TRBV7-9 CASSERSSGYTF
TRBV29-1 CSVEDPPRGSYNEQFF
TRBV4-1 CASSQDRTGYAYF
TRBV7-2 CASSLAGANVLTF
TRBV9 CASSGGLASYEQFF
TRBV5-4 CASSSGQALGNTEAFF
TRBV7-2 CASSYDRVTQYF
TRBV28 CASSHGLARAEQFF
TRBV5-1 CASSLELNTEAFF
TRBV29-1 CSVEGLRSRREQYF
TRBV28 CASSLGVSSYNEQFF
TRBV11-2 CASNDRINEQFF
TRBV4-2 CASSPGTGGADTQYF
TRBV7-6 CASSLASPSGSSTYEQYF
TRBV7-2 CASSLGQGLSQPQHF
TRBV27 CASSWADPGAGNTIYF
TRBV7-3 CASSRRGGPTDTQYF
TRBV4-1 CASSPLPPPFTHNEQFF